One sample yielded the 24 T cell receptor beta chains listed below, sequenced in a study of blood T cell repertoires in COVID-19. The protocol was immunoSEQ multiplex PCR, while the TCRdb copy is restricted to in-frame clones and leaves out a portion. Seen here are over 45,000 clones, approximately 82% observed once, and the top ten hold roughly 5.2%. Sequencing was done on a sample of peripheral blood. Receptors were obtained from a human donor in a cohort sampled during active COVID-19.

Notes on this clone: The CDR3 ends on some other residue instead of the conserved phenylalanine or tryptophan, so this is likely a read error. The DNA is left out, because the CDR3 cannot be placed on it with certainty; the CDR3 is given as TCRdb lists it. The rearrangement links TRBV4-1 to TRBJ1-5; the DNA was not compared with TRBD1, the D call given in the table. Germline assignment: CDR1 MGHRA and CDR2 YSYEKL. 13 amino acids form the CDR3, both terminal residues included. This CDR3 reads CASSQVVTQGLLT.

J is TRBJ1-5 and V is TRBV6-1; TRBD1 is a possible D gene (5 bases). V was shortened by 0 bases and J by 7 bases, with 13 bases between the two germline ends. This CDR3 has 15 amino acids. The germline CDR1 and CDR2 sequences are MNHNS and SASEGT. CDR3 coding DNA: TGTGCCAGCAGTGAAGCGAGCCTCGGGGGACAGCCCCAGCATTTT. Its translation: CASSEASLGGQPQHF.

A note on this clone: A read error may produce the germline difference seen at one junction end. The chain is built from TRBV5-4 and TRBJ2-1; the match to TRBD2 covers 8 bases. Germline V lookup: CDR1 SGHNT, CDR2 YYREEE (reference sequence). The CDR3 totals 14 residues. CDR3 residues: CASSLAGGVTMVVF. The CDR3 DNA reads TGTGCCAGCAGCTTGGCCGGGGGGGTAACGATGGTTGTCTTC.

The chain combines TRBV6-6 with TRBJ2-4; D not certain. Germline CDR1 MNHNY, CDR2 SVGAGI (reference sequence). V dropped 0 bases and J dropped 8 bases, with 8 bases sitting between them. CDR3 length: 13 residues. The DNA of the CDR3 is TGTGCCAGCAGTTACTCGATTCGAGACATTCAGTACTTC. Its translation: CASSYSIRDIQYF.

The rearrangement joins TRBV6-6 to TRBJ2-7, with a possible D match to TRBD2 (6 bases). V lost 7 bases and J 2 bases, leaving 21 bases between the germline ends. The germline CDR1 and CDR2 sequences are MNHNY and SVGAGI (reference sequence). This CDR3 spans 16 amino acids. The CDR3 protein is CASTNGGWGETYEQYF. The CDR3 region has the DNA TGTGCCAGCACCAACGGGGGATGGGGGGAGACCTACGAGCAGTACTTC.

This CDR3 is CASQRGLNEKLFF. Written as DNA, the CDR3 is TGTGCCAGTCAAAGGGGGCTTAATGAAAAACTGTTTTTT. V is TRBV19 and J is TRBJ1-4, with 7 bases that match TRBD1. Trimming took 8 bases from V and 4 from J; bases not matched to a gene: 4. CDR3 length: 13 amino acids. CDR1 LNHDA and CDR2 SQIVND come from the germline V gene (reference sequence).

The chain uses TRBV24-1 and TRBJ1-6; weak D call: TRBD1 (5 bases). This CDR3 is 16 amino acids long. V was cut by 5 bases and J by 8 bases, with 18 bases left in between. Germline assignment: CDR1 KGHDR and CDR2 SFDVKD. The CDR3 here is CATSAWDHPGDSPLHF. The CDR3 nucleotides are TGTGCCACCAGTGCCTGGGACCACCCGGGGGATTCACCCCTCCACTTT.

This chain links TRBV9 with TRBJ2-2, with D perhaps matching TRBD2 (6 bases). V shed 0 bases and J shed 3 bases, with 12 bases lying between them. The CDR3 runs to 16 residues. Germline V gene data show CDR1 as SGDLS and CDR2 as YYNGEE. The CDR3 loop is CASSVATLADTGELFF. The CDR3 nucleotides read TGTGCCAGCAGCGTAGCTACACTAGCAGACACCGGGGAGCTGTTTTTT.

The chain employs TRBV5-4 and TRBJ2-7, with D perhaps TRBD2 (6 bases). Germline CDR1 and CDR2: SGHNT and YYREEE (reference sequence). V lost 4 bases and J 1 base, leaving 15 bases between the germline ends. The CDR3 has 15 residues. The CDR3 loop is CASSRQSGGSYEQYF. The CDR3 region has the DNA TGTGCCAGCAGCCGACAGTCCGGGGGATCCTACGAGCAGTACTTC.

The chain carries TRBV10-2 and TRBJ1-5, with TRBD1 matching over 7 bases. In germline, CDR1 is WSHSY, CDR2 SAAADI. The CDR3 consists of 13 residues. V lost 10 bases, J lost 7 bases, and 10 bases stayed unmatched. The CDR3 loop is CATRQGSLQPQHF. In nucleotides, the CDR3 is TGCGCCACCAGACAGGGTAGTTTGCAGCCCCAGCATTTT.

This clone was seen a handful of times. The rearrangement joins TRBV18 to TRBJ2-1; 9 nucleotides line up with TRBD1. The CDR3 runs 18 residues. V shed 6 bases and J 10 bases; nucleotides not matched to a gene: 22. The germline V gene has CDR1 KGHSH and CDR2 LQKENI. The DNA for the CDR3 is TGTGCCAGCTCGACCAATGGTTCTCCGGGACAGGGAGGTAGCGAGCAGTTCTTC. It translates to CASSTNGSPGQGGSEQFF.

V usage is TRBV4-1 and J usage is TRBJ1-1; D unresolved. Germline CDR1 reads MGHRA; CDR2 reads YSYEKL. This CDR3 contains 12 residues. Trimming shortened V by 4 bases and J by 4 bases, and 7 bases separated the two germline ends. CDR3 in amino acids: CASSRLFTEAFF. Here the CDR3 DNA reads TGCGCCAGCAGCCGACTTTTCACTGAAGCTTTCTTT.

This clone was observed a handful of times. The chain has TRBV6-2 or TRBV6-3 and TRBJ1-1; possibly TRBD1 for D (5 bases). The V end lost 2 bases, the J end lost 4 bases, and 11 bases lay between the germline ends. The CDR3 length is 14 residues. CDR1 and CDR2 (germline): MNHEY, SVGEGT. CDR3 DNA sequence: TGTGCCAGCAGTTACACAAGGGGTGGCACTGAAGCTTTCTTT. Protein sequence: CASSYTRGGTEAFF.

V is TRBV3-1 (or the pseudogene TRBV3-2) and J is TRBJ2-7; 9 bases agree with TRBD2. After removal of 1 base from V and 6 bases from J, the junction contained 4 bases not matched to a gene. From germline, CDR1 is LGHDT and CDR2 YNNKEL (reference sequence). This CDR3 comprises 14 residues. CDR3 region: CASSQASGGTEQYF. The CDR3 DNA reads as TGTGCCAGCAGCCAAGCCAGCGGGGGGACCGAGCAGTACTTC.

The chain employs TRBV12-3 or TRBV12-4 and TRBJ1-1; D not certain. V lost 5 bases and J lost 7, with 14 bases in between. The length of the CDR3 is 13 residues. The CDR3 coding sequence is TGTGCCAGCAGTCCCCGGGAGGAGAGTGAAGCTTTCTTT. This translates into CASSPREESEAFF.

The chain links TRBV30 to TRBJ2-1; a possible D gene is TRBD1 (6 bases). The V end lost 3 bases, the J end lost 2 bases, and 17 bases lay between the germline ends. This CDR3 has 16 residues. CDR1 GTSNPN and CDR2 SVGIG come from the germline V gene (reference sequence). This CDR3 is CAWSAFTRGTYNEQFF. CDR3 DNA sequence: TGTGCCTGGAGCGCCTTTACGAGGGGGACCTACAATGAGCAGTTCTTC.

The chain employs TRBV12-3 or TRBV12-4 and TRBJ2-2, with a possible D match to TRBD2 (5 bases). There are 12 residues in the CDR3. V shed 2 bases and J shed 15 bases, with 13 bases lying between them. Here the CDR3 reads CASSLLRAGVFF. The CDR3 DNA sequence: TGTGCCAGCAGTTTACTCCGTGCCGGGGTGTTTTTT.

This chain connects TRBV30 to TRBJ2-7, with 8 positions matching TRBD2. The germline V gene has CDR1 GTSNPN and CDR2 SVGIG (reference sequence). The junction had 11 bases not matched to a gene; V was cut back by 3 bases and J by 7 bases. This CDR3 comprises 14 residues. Here the CDR3 DNA reads TGTGCCTGGAGAGGTGCGGGGGGTCTGCGGGAGCAGTACTTC. It translates to CAWRGAGGLREQYF.

V usage is TRBV11-2 and J usage is TRBJ1-4; 8 bases agree with TRBD1. Germline values: CDR1 SGHAT, CDR2 FQNNGV. The V and J ends lost 5 bases and 8 bases, in that order; junction bases with no gene match: 7. This CDR3 contains 14 residues. CDR3 in DNA: TGTGCCAGCAGCCTCGGACAGGGCGCCGAAAAACTGTTTTTT. Translation gives CASSLGQGAEKLFF.

The chain couples TRBV6-5 to TRBJ1-5; TRBD1 matches at 7 bases. V lost 0 bases to trimming and J lost 4 bases; unmatched junction nucleotides: 3. In germline, CDR1 is MNHEY, CDR2 SVGAGI. This CDR3 is 15 amino acids long. CDR3 in DNA: TGTGCCAGCAGTTACTCGACAGGGTCGAATCAGCCCCAGCATTTT. This codes for CASSYSTGSNQPQHF.

The rearrangement joins TRBV6-5 to TRBJ1-1; perhaps TRBD1 as D (5 bases). CDR3 length equals 15 residues. Trimming took off 4 bases at V and 0 bases at J, with 12 bases between the two ends. Germline loops: CDR1 MNHEY, CDR2 SVGAGI. The CDR3 reads CASSFGSGMNTEAFF. CDR3 in DNA: TGTGCCAGCAGTTTCGGATCAGGGATGAACACTGAAGCTTTCTTT.

The gene calls are TRBV21-1 and TRBJ1-1. TRBV21-1 is shown as a pseudogene. This CDR3 contains 8 residues. The CDR3 here is CASKHPFF. CDR3 nucleotide sequence: TGTGCCAGCAAGCACCCTTTCTTT.

The chain is built from TRBV18 and TRBJ2-2, with D perhaps matching TRBD2 (7 bases). The CDR3 runs 16 residues. Germline V lookup: CDR1 KGHSH, CDR2 LQKENI. V lost 8 bases, J lost 1 base, and 17 bases lay in between. The CDR3 spells CASQPGGRLNTGELFF. In nucleotides, the CDR3 is TGTGCCAGCCAACCGGGGGGCCGACTGAACACCGGGGAGCTGTTTTTT.

The chain uses TRBV7-8 and TRBJ1-1; 9 bases are shared with TRBD1. V was clipped by 5 bases and J by 1 base; unmatched bases: 2. The CDR3 sequence is 14 residues long. Germline CDR1 reads SGHVS; CDR2 reads FQNEAQ. CDR3 in amino acids: CASSLQGANTEAFF. CDR3 nucleotide sequence: TGTGCCAGCAGCCTACAGGGGGCGAACACTGAAGCTTTCTTT.